Sequencing of this T cell receptor beta chain was carried out in a study of shared clonotypes between healthy human individuals. Study outcomes and limitations: Naive subsets, compared against memory subsets, generally had larger estimated richness values.

The deep-level immunoSEQ assay was used. Original processing methods: In the immunoSEQ data, sequences were junction-only and lacked quality scores, so filtering differed. TCRdb's table, derived via immunoSEQ multiplex PCR, lists solely in-frame clones and lacks some. The V and J calls and the clone size are those of that table, but D and trimming were determined from the DNA. The repertoire holds some 2 million clones, with over 85% as singletons. Germline-derived CDR1 and CDR2 are SGDLS and YYNGEE. The CDR3 runs 15 residues. The V gene lost 4 bases and the J gene lost 0 bases, with 11 bases spanning the gap. About this clone: Its antigen is as yet unknown.

Sequenced material: naive CD4+ T cells sorted from blood. Subset in this sample: CD45RA+ positively selected. The clonotype comes from a man between 18 and 29 years old in good health. V gene TRBV9 combines with J gene TRBJ1-3; D remains ambiguous. The CDR3 DNA reads as TGTGCCAGCAGCCGGGGAGATTACTCTGGAAACACCATATATTTT. It yields the protein CASSRGDYSGNTIYF.